What follows are 32 T cell receptor beta chains derived from one specimen sequenced in a study of blood T cell repertoires in COVID-19. Sequencing was performed with immunoSEQ multiplex PCR; in TCRdb, only in-frame clones are kept and a portion is missing. The sample contains under 150,000 clones, over 75% of which appear only once. The source material was PBMCs or T cells enriched from blood (not recorded which). The receptors shown here come from a man over 45 in a cohort exposed to, infected with or recovered from COVID-19 (not recorded which).

The chain couples TRBV6-2 or TRBV6-3 to TRBJ2-7, with D perhaps TRBD2 (6 bases). The CDR3 loop spans 16 amino acids. Germline CDR1 MNHEY, CDR2 SVGEGT. The V end was cut by 6 bases, the J end by 2 bases, with 20 bases between. The CDR3 DNA sequence: TGTGCCAGCAGCCCTCCCACTGGCGGAGGGGCCTACGAGCAGTACTTC. Its protein product is CASSPPTGGGAYEQYF.

This clone was found a few times. This sequence joins TRBV29-1 and TRBJ2-7; 10 bases match TRBD2. CDR3 length equals 13 residues. The J segment lost 4 bases and the V segment lost 7 bases, leaving 7 bases of the junction unmatched. Per the germline V gene, CDR1 is SQVTM and CDR2 is ANQGSEA. The CDR3 region is CSGGSGGQYEQYF. CDR3 bases: TGCAGCGGGGGTAGCGGGGGGCAATACGAGCAGTACTTC.

The chain recombines TRBV21-1 with TRBJ1-1. TRBV21-1 is flagged as a pseudogene. CDR3 size: 14 residues. This CDR3 is CASNPHGKSAEAFF. The CDR3 DNA reads TGTGCCAGCAATCCCCACGGAAAAAGCGCTGAAGCTTTCTTT.

V and J are TRBV6-6 and TRBJ2-7; tentative D call: TRBD1 (6 bases). The CDR3 totals 15 residues. Trimming shortened V by 2 bases and J by 0 bases, and 11 bases separated the two germline ends. CDR1 is MNHNY, CDR2 SVGAGI, per germline (reference sequence). CDR3 residues: CASSYRTDSSYEQYF. Written as DNA, the CDR3 is TGTGCCAGCAGTTACCGGACAGATAGCTCCTACGAGCAGTACTTC.

J is TRBJ2-5 and V is TRBV29-1; D possibly corresponds to TRBD2 (6 bases). Germline V CDR1 and CDR2: SQVTM, ANQGSEA. CDR3 length: 11 amino acids. The germline V and J ends were trimmed by 7 bases and 5 bases, with 11 bases remaining between them. CDR3 protein: CSGRERETQYF. The CDR3 coding sequence is TGCAGCGGACGGGAGAGGGAGACCCAGTACTTC. The variable domain in full, completed from reference TRBV29-1 and TRBJ2-5, reads SAVISQKPSRDICQRGTSLTIQCQVDSQVTMMFWYRQQPGQSLTLIATANQGSEATYESGFVIDKFPISRPNLTFSTLTVSNMSPEDSSIYLCSGRERETQYFGPGTRLLVL.

The chain employs TRBV6-2 or TRBV6-3 and TRBJ2-6, with D possibly being TRBD1 (5 bases). Germline V gene sequence: CDR1 MNHEY, CDR2 SVGEGT. Trimming pared 4 bases from V and 5 bases from J, leaving 18 bases between. The CDR3 is 17 amino acids. The CDR3 protein is CASSSLDSPTRANVLTF. CDR3 nucleotide sequence: TGTGCCAGCAGTTCGCTAGACAGCCCCACGCGGGCCAACGTCCTGACTTTC.

The J gene is TRBJ1-5, the V gene TRBV27, with D perhaps TRBD1 (6 bases). The CDR3 is made up of 15 amino acids. Trimming took 6 bases from V and 6 from J, leaving 18 bases between them. Germline CDR1 reads MNHEY; CDR2 reads SMNVEV (reference sequence). The CDR3 reads CASSPSQGIVQPQHF. The CDR3 DNA sequence: TGTGCCAGCAGCCCATCACAGGGTATCGTTCAGCCCCAGCATTTT.

This chain connects TRBV14 to TRBJ1-6, with TRBD1 matching over 7 bases. CDR1 is SGHDN and CDR2 is FVKESK in the germline V gene. This CDR3 is built from 13 residues. Unmatched junction bases numbered 5, after V lost 5 bases and J lost 10 bases. CDR3 sequence (DNA): TGTGCCAGCAGCTTCAGGGGGAGGTCACCCCTCCACTTT. Amino acid sequence: CASSFRGRSPLHF.

V usage is TRBV12-3 or TRBV12-4 and J usage is TRBJ2-7; 7 bases are a match to TRBD1. CDR3 length: 13 amino acids. Unmatched junction bases numbered 3, after V lost 4 bases and J lost 3 bases. The CDR3 reads CASSWGQNYEQYF. DNA of the CDR3: TGTGCCAGCAGTTGGGGACAGAACTACGAGCAGTACTTC.

J is TRBJ2-7 and V is TRBV5-1; 9 positions agree with TRBD1. This CDR3 has 15 residues. Germline CDR1 and CDR2: SGHRS and YFSETQ. V lost 0 bases, J lost 6 bases, and 7 bases stayed unmatched. CDR3 in DNA: TGCGCCAGCAGCTTGGATGGGGACAGGGTAAGCGAGCAGTACTTC. Its translation is CASSLDGDRVSEQYF.

The chain links TRBV30 to TRBJ1-5; D unresolved. The CDR3 sequence is 15 residues long. V was cut by 3 bases and J by 1 base, with 13 bases left in between. CDR1 and CDR2 (germline): GTSNPN, SVGIG (reference sequence). The CDR3 nucleotides are TGTGCCTGGAGACTTGCGGGAAACAGCAATCAGCCCCAGCATTTT. The encoded protein is CAWRLAGNSNQPQHF.

This clone appeared a single time. The chain uses TRBV10-3 and TRBJ2-7, with D possibly being TRBD2 (6 bases). Germline values: CDR1 ENHRY, CDR2 SYGVKD. The CDR3 extends over 13 amino acids. Trimming removed 6 bases at V and 6 bases at J, with 15 bases between. In nucleotides, the CDR3 is TGTGCCATCAGCCCCGCGATAGCGGTCGAGCAGTACTTC. Protein sequence: CAISPAIAVEQYF.

CDR3 nucleotides: TGTGCTAGTGGTCCCCACCAACCTACAGCTGTTCCAGGCTACACCTTC. Its protein is CASGPHQPTAVPGYTF. The genes are TRBV12-5 and TRBJ1-2; no clear D. The CDR3 sequence is 16 residues long. The V gene lost 5 bases and the J gene lost 8 bases, with 24 bases spanning the gap. Germline V gene data show CDR1 as LGHNT and CDR2 as FRNRAP.

This sequence joins TRBV24-1 and TRBJ2-5; TRBD2 agrees at 12 bases. The CDR3 loop spans 17 amino acids. The V segment lost 2 bases and the J segment 2 bases; nucleotides outside the gene matches: 5. Germline CDR1 KGHDR, CDR2 SFDVKD. The CDR3 spells CATSDSGLAGPQETQYF. The CDR3 bases are TGTGCCACCAGTGATTCGGGACTAGCGGGCCCTCAAGAGACCCAGTACTTC.

This chain links TRBV13 with TRBJ2-7; D ambiguous. CDR1 is PRHDT and CDR2 is FYEKMQ in the germline V gene (reference sequence). The V and J ends lost 2 bases and 9 bases respectively, with 20 bases between them. The CDR3 consists of 15 residues. As DNA, the CDR3 is TGTGCCAGCAGCTTACAGGCTCCGCCGGAAGTAGGGCAGTACTTC. The encoded protein is CASSLQAPPEVGQYF.

CDR3 region: CASSFRTARGYTF. The DNA of the CDR3 is TGTGCCAGCAGCTTTCGGACAGCTCGGGGCTACACCTTC. The chain employs TRBV5-5 and TRBJ1-2, with D perhaps matching TRBD1 (6 bases). The length of the CDR3 is 13 residues. The germline V gene encodes CDR1 SGHKS and CDR2 YYEKEE (reference sequence). With 2 bases removed from V and 8 bases from J, the gap between germline ends came to 13 bases.

The CDR3 DNA is TGTGCCAGCAGCCAGGGGGCGGAGGCCGCGAACACCGGGGAGCTGTTTTTT. Encoded protein: CASSQGAEAANTGELFF. The rearrangement links TRBV4-2 to TRBJ2-2; D may be TRBD1 (6 bases). This CDR3 is built from 17 residues. Germline loops: CDR1 LGHNA, CDR2 YNFKEQ. The ends were cut back, 3 bases at V and 0 bases at J, with 14 bases in the middle.

This clone was seen only once. J is TRBJ2-7 and V is TRBV4-3, with TRBD2 as a possible D gene (7 bases). V dropped 0 bases and J dropped 2 bases, with 11 bases sitting between them. This CDR3 spans 15 amino acids. Germline CDR1 is LGHNA and CDR2 is YSLEER. In DNA, the CDR3 is TGCGCCAGCAGCCAAGAAGGCGGGGGCACCTACGAGCAGTACTTC. It is translated as CASSQEGGGTYEQYF.

The gene calls are TRBV27 and TRBJ2-1, with TRBD2 matching 14 bases. CDR1 and CDR2 (germline): MNHEY, SMNVEV (reference sequence). V lost 5 bases and J lost 12; bases outside the gene matches: 9. The CDR3 covers 15 residues. The CDR3 loop reads CASSPPTSGGGRQFF. In DNA form, the CDR3 reads TGTGCCAGCAGTCCCCCGACTAGCGGGGGGGGACGGCAGTTCTTC.

The chain carries TRBV14 and TRBJ1-4, with unresolved D. This CDR3 spans 13 amino acids. Trimming removed 6 bases from V and 0 bases from J, with 5 bases in between. From germline, CDR1 is SGHDN and CDR2 FVKESK. Written as DNA, the CDR3 is TGTGCCAGCAGGGCAGCAACTAATGAAAAACTGTTTTTT. It encodes CASRAATNEKLFF.

The rearrangement uses TRBV28 and TRBJ2-2; D not certain. This CDR3 is 15 amino acids long. Trimming pared 4 bases from V and 4 bases from J, leaving 13 bases between. The germline V gene has CDR1 MDHEN and CDR2 SYDVKM. CDR3 coding DNA: TGTGCCAGCAGTTACCCCTCCGGAGTCACCGGGGAGCTGTTTTTT. Translated, it gives CASSYPSGVTGELFF.

The chain carries TRBV5-6 and TRBJ1-3; D may be TRBD1 (6 bases). Germline lookup yields CDR1 SGHDT and CDR2 YYEEEE. The CDR3 covers 14 residues. The V and J ends lost 6 bases and 2 bases respectively, with 12 bases between them. The CDR3 here is CASTRTAPGNTIYF. CDR3 in DNA: TGTGCCAGCACGCGGACAGCCCCTGGAAACACCATATATTTT.

The V gene is TRBV19, the J gene TRBJ2-2; tentatively, D is TRBD2 (6 bases). With 7 bases removed from V and 5 bases from J, the gap between germline ends came to 17 bases. The V gene's germline CDR1 is LNHDA and CDR2 SQIVND (reference sequence). CDR3 length equals 15 residues. The CDR3 loop reads CASTPRGVSTGELFF. The CDR3 nucleotides read TGTGCCAGTACCCCGCGGGGAGTTTCAACCGGGGAGCTGTTTTTT.

The chain links TRBV7-2 to TRBJ1-3, with D perhaps matching TRBD1 (6 bases). The V end was cut by 0 bases, the J end by 4 bases, with 19 bases between. Germline CDR1 reads SGHTA; CDR2 reads FQGNSA. The CDR3 is made up of 18 amino acids. DNA for the CDR3: TGTGCCAGCAGCTTAGCAATAGGTGACAGGTATTTCGGAAACACCATATATTTT. It codes for CASSLAIGDRYFGNTIYF.

In DNA form, the CDR3 reads TGTGCCATCGGGAGGTCCGAAAACACCGGGGAGCTGTTTTTT. This gives the protein CAIGRSENTGELFF. This chain uses TRBV10-3 with TRBJ2-2; possibly TRBD2 for D (6 bases). CDR3 length: 14 residues. The germline V gene encodes CDR1 ENHRY and CDR2 SYGVKD. Trimming took off 8 bases at V and 2 bases at J, with 12 bases between the two ends.

The chain carries TRBV4-2 and TRBJ1-2; 7 bases are a match to TRBD1. Germline V gene data show CDR1 as LGHNA and CDR2 as YNFKEQ. V lost 3 bases and J lost 0; bases outside the gene matches: 4. The CDR3 has 15 amino acids. This chain's CDR3 is CASSQSGQANYGYTF. CDR3 DNA sequence: TGTGCCAGCAGCCAGTCCGGACAGGCTAACTATGGCTACACCTTC.

CDR3 sequence: CASSRTMLTGGNGYTF. The DNA for the CDR3 is TGTGCCAGCAGCCGCACGATGTTGACAGGGGGCAATGGCTACACCTTC. This chain uses TRBV7-9 with TRBJ1-2; 10 nucleotides match TRBD1. Germline CDR1 and CDR2: SEHNR and FQNEAQ (reference sequence). V shed 5 bases, J shed 6 bases, and the junction held 12 bases outside the gene matches. The CDR3 consists of 16 residues.

This clone was picked up one time. This rearrangement joins TRBV6-2 or TRBV6-3 to TRBJ1-6; D call uncertain. The CDR3 runs to 13 residues. Per the germline V gene, CDR1 is MNHEY and CDR2 is SVGEGT. Trimming pared 0 bases from V and 13 bases from J, leaving 10 bases between. This chain's CDR3 is CASSYSPRDPLHF. The CDR3 DNA reads TGTGCCAGCAGTTACTCGCCCCGGGATCCCCTCCACTTT.

The chain couples TRBV11-2 to TRBJ2-5; D is possibly TRBD2 (6 bases). From germline, CDR1 is SGHAT and CDR2 FQNNGV. V was trimmed by 6 bases and J by 2 bases, leaving 22 bases between them. The CDR3 length is 17 residues. The CDR3 coding sequence is TGTGCCAGCAGTTCAGTTGGGGCGGGGCTCATTCAAGAGACCCAGTACTTC. Amino acids: CASSSVGAGLIQETQYF. Full variable domain (rest looked up from reference TRBV11-2 and TRBJ2-5): EAGVAQSPRYKIIEKRQSVAFWCNPISGHATLYWYQQILGQGPKLLIQFQNNGVVDDSQLPKDRFSAERLKGVDSTLKIQPAKLEDSAVYLCASSSVGAGLIQETQYFGPGTRLLVL.

The chain uses TRBV5-6 and TRBJ1-2; D is unclear. V was cut by 2 bases and J by 8 bases, with 7 bases left in between. CDR3 length: 11 amino acids. In germline, CDR1 is SGHDT, CDR2 YYEEEE. The CDR3 nucleotides read TGTGCCAGCAGCTTCATGGGCGGCTACACCTTC. Its translation is CASSFMGGYTF.

This clone came up once. This rearrangement joins TRBV14 to TRBJ2-2, with D possibly being TRBD2 (5 bases). V was cut by 4 bases and J by 7 bases, with 13 bases left in between. Germline CDR1 reads SGHDN; CDR2 reads FVKESK. The CDR3 has 14 residues. Written as DNA, the CDR3 is TGTGCCAGCAGCCGCGGGCCCCTCAACGGGGAGCTGTTTTTT. It encodes CASSRGPLNGELFF.

The chain combines TRBV3-1 (or the pseudogene TRBV3-2) with TRBJ2-1; 9 bases are a match to TRBD1. Germline V gives CDR1 LGHDT, CDR2 YNNKEL (reference sequence). The CDR3 loop spans 15 amino acids. Trimming removed 1 base from V and 9 bases from J; junction bases left unmatched: 7. CDR3 amino acids: CASSQVGTGKVEQFF. The CDR3 coding sequence is TGTGCCAGCAGCCAAGTCGGGACAGGGAAGGTTGAGCAGTTCTTC.